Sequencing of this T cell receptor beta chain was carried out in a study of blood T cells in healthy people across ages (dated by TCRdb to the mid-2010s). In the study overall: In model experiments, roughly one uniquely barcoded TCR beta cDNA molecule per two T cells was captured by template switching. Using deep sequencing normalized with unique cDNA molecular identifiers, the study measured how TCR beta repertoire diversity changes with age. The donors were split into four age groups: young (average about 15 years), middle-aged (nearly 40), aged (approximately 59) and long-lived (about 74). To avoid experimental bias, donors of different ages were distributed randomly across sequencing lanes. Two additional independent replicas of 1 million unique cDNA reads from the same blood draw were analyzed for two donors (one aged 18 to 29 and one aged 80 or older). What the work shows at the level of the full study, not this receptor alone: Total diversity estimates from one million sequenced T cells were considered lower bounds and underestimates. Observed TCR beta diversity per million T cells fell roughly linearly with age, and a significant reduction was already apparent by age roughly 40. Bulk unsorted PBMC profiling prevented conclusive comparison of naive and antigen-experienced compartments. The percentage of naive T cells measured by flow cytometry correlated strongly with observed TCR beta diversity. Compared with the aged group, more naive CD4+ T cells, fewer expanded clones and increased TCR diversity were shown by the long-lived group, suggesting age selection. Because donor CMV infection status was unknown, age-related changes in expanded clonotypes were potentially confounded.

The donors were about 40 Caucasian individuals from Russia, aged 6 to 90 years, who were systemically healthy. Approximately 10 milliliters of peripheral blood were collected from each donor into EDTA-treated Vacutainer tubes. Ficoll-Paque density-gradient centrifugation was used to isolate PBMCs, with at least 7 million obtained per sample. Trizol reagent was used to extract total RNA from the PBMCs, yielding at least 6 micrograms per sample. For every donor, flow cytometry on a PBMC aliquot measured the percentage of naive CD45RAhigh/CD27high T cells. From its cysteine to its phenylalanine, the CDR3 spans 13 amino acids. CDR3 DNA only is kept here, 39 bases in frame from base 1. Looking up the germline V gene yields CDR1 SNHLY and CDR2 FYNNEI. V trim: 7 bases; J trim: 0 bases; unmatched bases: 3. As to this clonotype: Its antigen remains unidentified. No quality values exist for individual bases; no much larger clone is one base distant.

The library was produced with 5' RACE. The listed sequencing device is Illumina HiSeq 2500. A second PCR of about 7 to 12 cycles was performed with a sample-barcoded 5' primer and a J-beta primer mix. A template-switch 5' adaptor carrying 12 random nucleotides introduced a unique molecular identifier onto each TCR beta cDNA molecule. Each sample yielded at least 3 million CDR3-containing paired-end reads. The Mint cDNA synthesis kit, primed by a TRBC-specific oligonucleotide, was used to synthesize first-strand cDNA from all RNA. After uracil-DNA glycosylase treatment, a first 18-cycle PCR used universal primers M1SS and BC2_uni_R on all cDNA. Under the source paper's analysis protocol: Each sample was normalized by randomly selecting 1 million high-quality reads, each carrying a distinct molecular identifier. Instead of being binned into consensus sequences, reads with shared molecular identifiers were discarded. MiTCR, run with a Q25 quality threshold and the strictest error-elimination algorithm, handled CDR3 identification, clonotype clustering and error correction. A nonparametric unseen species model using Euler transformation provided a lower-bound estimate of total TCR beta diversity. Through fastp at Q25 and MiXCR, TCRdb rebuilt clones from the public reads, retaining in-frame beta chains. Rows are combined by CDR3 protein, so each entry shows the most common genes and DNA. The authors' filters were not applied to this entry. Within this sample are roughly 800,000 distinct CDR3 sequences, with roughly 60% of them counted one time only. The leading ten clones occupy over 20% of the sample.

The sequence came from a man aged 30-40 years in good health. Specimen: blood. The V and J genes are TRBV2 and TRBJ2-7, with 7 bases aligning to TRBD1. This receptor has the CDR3 CASNRDSSYEQYF. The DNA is TGTGCCAGCAACCGGGACAGCTCCTACGAGCAGTACTTC. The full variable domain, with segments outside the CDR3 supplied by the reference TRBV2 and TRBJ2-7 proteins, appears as EPEVTQTPSHQVTQMGQEVILRCVPISNHLYFYWYRQILGQKVEFLVSFYNNEISEKSEIFDDQFSVERPDGSNFTLKIRSTKLEDSAMYFCASNRDSSYEQYFGPGTRLTVT.